This T cell receptor (beta chain) was obtained from a study of cytomegalovirus exposure and HLA in healthy donors (dated by TCRdb to about 2017). Concerning the study at large: In an earlier analysis of under 750 of the donors, about 260 Gb of sequence data and some 120 million unique TCR beta sequences from about 190 million T cells were reported. A later genetic analysis took genome-wide SNP genotypes for about 55% of the roughly 670 donors and used that subset as a discovery cohort. A later analysis re-examined previously published TCR beta repertoires from just over 650 donors and added high-resolution HLA genotyping to investigate patterns of TCR occurrence. Using immunosequencing, the study profiled T cell repertoires from fewer than 850 subjects and related those repertoires to cytomegalovirus serostatus. High-throughput TCR immunosequencing, statistical association of individual TCRs with disease status, and machine learning were combined to predict cytomegalovirus infection status. Among some 410 genotyped donors of the cohort, an average of 235,054 unique TCR beta nucleotide sequences were sequenced per donor, roughly 20% of them non-productive. Among the 398 genotyped donors, around 81% belonged to the genetic ancestry cluster associated with self-reported Caucasian donors. The number of typed donors differed by locus: about 620-640 for A, B, C, DRB1 and DQB1; 522 for DQA1; about 600 for DPA1; and roughly 450 for DPB1. In an earlier analysis of over 550 of the donors, high-throughput TCR beta sequencing was used to judge whether each TCR beta V gene segment behaved as functional or pseudogenic. All discovery cohort repertoires had been generated on a single sequencing platform. In the later analysis, no new phenotypic data were used to find candidate immune exposures; instead, reliance was placed on TCR beta sequences and their occurrence across donors. An early release that covered fewer than 800 HLA-typed donors contained about 290 gigabases of sequencing data and about 84 million unique TCR sequences. Donor age, sex, ethnicity and CMV serostatus were compiled together with the repertoire data. Both class I and class II loci were covered by HLA typing, at four-digit resolution. Because of strong linkage in the cohort, roughly five DR-DQ haplotypes were treated as single units for association and clustering. Besides the first cohort of approximately 710 subjects, a separate validation cohort made up of about 120 different subjects was used. The study aimed to test whether cataloging public T cell receptors could reveal signatures of past pathogen exposure.

The cohort was made up of 500 to 800 healthy bone marrow donors. Cohort members were all nominally healthy when sampled, although unrecorded immune exposures were likely present. The donor tested CMV seropositive and was one of the 289 seropositive cohort members. A peripheral blood sample was collected from each donor, and TCR beta sequencing was performed on peripheral blood mononuclear cells. The Qiagen DNeasy Blood Extraction Kit was used to extract genomic DNA from the blood cell samples. The full study reports these points: A further reported finding was that TCR beta sequences accurately predicted the HLA-A and HLA-B alleles for most subjects in the first cohort. In a later analysis, several top co-occurrence clusters were reported to appear linked to parvovirus B19, influenza, CMV and Epstein-Barr virus. In vitro tests confirmed that a few of the cytomegalovirus-associated TCR beta chains recognize cytomegalovirus antigens. A later analysis found that most CMV-associated TCR beta chains appeared HLA-restricted, with HLA associations seemingly driven largely by CMV exposure. Assigning TCR associations to individual alleles was difficult when HLA alleles, especially DR and DQ, strongly co-occurred. According to a later genetic analysis, donors in an Asian-associated ancestry cluster had fewer N-insertions in productive TCRs than the approximately 650-donor mean. In the study, approximately 160 TCR beta chains were listed as associated with cytomegalovirus. The classifier was reported to diagnose cytomegalovirus status with high specificity and sensitivity in both the original and validation cohorts. A later analysis found that HLA-associated TCR beta chains were more clonally expanded and had lower generation probabilities than equally common non-associated chains. Some IMGT-functional V segments, including TRBV6-2 and TRBV6-3, could not be told apart with the 87-base-pair reads, so those segments were excluded. A cluster of highly shared sequence variants was judged likely to represent a technical artifact of the sequencing pipeline. Because HLA typing was missing for some donors at each locus, association tests included only the typed subset. Across donors, most TCR sequences were observed very rarely, whereas some public TCRs were present in many individuals. Sequencing depth was assumed to be roughly uniform across donors in the presence/absence analyses, though that assumption may not hold. In a later analysis, TCR association rates were found to vary across HLA loci, with the most associated TCRs seen for DRB1 alleles and the fewest for HLA-C alleles. At a false discovery rate of 0.05, a later analysis linked under 20,000 TCR beta sequences to specific HLA alleles. According to the authors, the approach could potentially be generalized to other disease states and immunological phenotypes. V-gene and J-gene trimming of TCR beta chains was associated with a missense DCLRE1C variant in a later genetic analysis, and the association was replicated in an independent cohort. Because counts were too low, fewer than 20 rarely observed V segments, including chromosome 9 orphons, were excluded from the earlier analysis of 587 of the donors. This cohort had only TCR beta chains sequenced, and the lack of alpha or paired-chain data limited which features could be detected. Correlated functional status among segregating V segments might be attributable to linkage disequilibrium, but an unknown experimental factor could not be ruled out. In an earlier analysis of around 600 of the donors, most TCR beta V segments appeared in productive rearrangements about 87% or about 30% of the time, broadly matching IMGT annotations. CMV serostatus was the only immune exposure information available for the cohort.

Concerning this clone: Its antigen is unknown. Nothing much larger sits one base from this clone, and base qualities are not available.

Based on the germline V gene, the CDR1 and CDR2 sequences are MDHEN and SYDVKM. Trimming takes 2 bases off V and 11 bases off J; junction bases not matched to a gene: 6. The CDR3 numbers 13 residues from cysteine through phenylalanine. Just the 39-base CDR3 DNA is kept, in frame starting at base 1. Library generation was performed with the immunoSEQ multiplex PCR assay. For the multiplex PCR, a mixture combining 60 forward primers for TCR Vbeta segments and 13 reverse primers for TCR Jbeta segments was used. The CDR3 region of rearranged TCR beta genes was amplified from genomic DNA with a multiplex PCR assay. Amplified TCR beta libraries were sequenced as 87-base-pair reads on the Illumina HiSeq System. From the authors' description of their analysis: Across the 670 or so repertoires, a later analysis counted around 80 million unique TCR beta chains, around 11 million of which were shared by at least two donors. Raw reads were error-corrected and collapsed into unique sequences by a nearest-neighbor algorithm in which closely related sequences were merged to remove PCR and sequencing errors. V, D and J gene segments were assigned by aligning CDR3 sequences to IMGT reference sequences. For a sequence to be retained, a match of at least six nucleotides to both a V gene segment and a J gene segment was required. A rearrangement counted as productive if the CDR3 had no stop codons and remained in frame with V and J, and every other rearrangement counted as non-productive. CDR3 was defined according to IMGT convention as the region running from the second conserved V-encoded cysteine to the conserved J-encoded phenylalanine. The earlier analysis of some 600 of the donors excluded sequences that lacked an unambiguous match to a single V gene segment. An earlier analysis of several hundred of the donors called V segments functional above 56.7% productive rearrangements and segregating when the between-donor standard deviation exceeded 5%. A statistical classification framework was developed to diagnose cytomegalovirus status using the catalog of TCR beta chain sequences. V and J gene assignment, in a later analysis, came from comparing TCR nucleotide sequences with IMGT/GENE-DB human TR gene sequences. In a later analysis, CDR3 sequences and most-parsimonious VDJ recombination scenarios were assigned using the TCRdist pipeline. A later analysis defined each TCR beta chain by its CDR3 amino acid sequence plus V-gene family, and excluded reads lacking a unique V-gene family. In a later analysis, 500 to 650 highly shared, low-generation-probability nucleotide sequences were removed to address suspected cross-contamination and a sequencing artifact. In a later analysis, a clonal expansion index for each public chain was calculated from normalized within-repertoire ranks of inferred template counts. In a later analysis, generation probabilities were computed using a VDJ recombination model fitted to out-of-frame rearrangements, and the results were checked against IGoR. In a later analysis, TCR-TCR, TCR-HLA and TCR-CMV co-occurrence was scored with hypergeometric tests, and a repertoire-size bias correction was applied to TCR pairs. False discovery rates were estimated in a later analysis by permuting HLA or CMV assignments 20 times. In a later analysis, co-occurring TCRs were grouped using DBSCAN, with TCRdist sequence similarity added in when clustering inside HLA-allele-positive subsets. Repertoires with fewer than 30,000 or more than 120,000 public chains, plus five repertoires with anomalous nucleotide sharing, were excluded from co-occurrence clustering. The source is immuneACCESS, and TCRdb retained only in-frame sequences with V and J called. Part of the clones is not carried over; for the studies checked, unresolved V genes explain less than half of this, and the remainder is unexplained. The D gene and trimming were derived from the DNA, and the V and J assignments and clone size from that table. The sample has about 160,000 clones on record, over 80% of them singletons. The ten largest account for about 1.6% of the sample.

The source is a girl aged 10 to 17 in good health and CMV-seropositive. The chain uses TRBV28 and TRBJ1-1; 9 bases in the middle match TRBD1. The sample taken for sequencing was PBMCs. The DNA reads TGTGCCAGCAGTTTAAGACAGGGGGTAGGGGCTTTCTTT. Its protein product is CASSLRQGVGAFF.